The present TCR beta chain was sequenced within a study of vaccination effects on CD4 cells after COVID-19. Study results and limitations: At late timepoints after vaccination, vaccine- and infection-induced clones shrank markedly. Only 1 of 255 vaccine-induced clones from healthy vaccinees cross-reacted with common cold coronaviruses.

Remarks on this clone: The antigen is unknown.

The protocol was immunoSEQ multiplex PCR, while the TCRdb copy is restricted to in-frame clones and leaves out a portion. The sample includes roughly 67,000 clones, 78% of them seen just once. Expansion of antigen-specific CD4+ T cells with viral peptide pools was carried out by the ViraFEST assay before sequencing. Having been cultured for ten to eleven days, the cells underwent CD4+ T cell isolation. Having tested negative for nucleocapsid antibodies, the vaccine recipients showed no prior SARS-CoV-2 infection. The culture medium for a few million PBMC per well included 10 IU/ml IL-2 and around 9.9 ug/ml peptides. On days 3 and 7, fresh IL-2 medium replaced half the medium. Trimming at V came to 4 bases and at J to 7 bases, leaving 3 bases not matched to a gene. In germline, CDR1 is LNHDA, CDR2 SQIVND (reference sequence). This CDR3 region has 13 residues.

Specimen: CD4+ T cells from PBMCs cultured with SARS-CoV-2 spike peptides, collected before COVID-19 vaccination. The receptor comes from a human donor who received a COVID-19 vaccine. The V gene is TRBV19, the J gene TRBJ1-2; 10 nucleotides agree with TRBD1. As DNA, the CDR3 is TGTGCCAGTAGTAGGGACAGGGGTTCTGGCTACACCTTC. Protein sequence: CASSRDRGSGYTF. Full variable domain (missing parts from reference TRBV19 and TRBJ1-2): DGGITQSPKYLFRKEGQNVTLSCEQNLNHDAMYWYRQDPGQGLRLIYYSQIVNDFQKGDIAEGYSVSREKKESFPLTVTSAQKNPTAFYLCASSRDRGSGYTFGSGTRLTVV.